Below, 32 T cell receptor beta chains from the same sample are listed, as sequenced in a study of T-cell reconstitution after alpha-beta-depleted transplantation in children. This sample's TCRbeta library carried unique molecular identifier barcodes. TCRdb re-called the PCR reads with MiXCR, one entry per CDR3 protein. The sample consists of 490,000 or so distinct CDR3 sequences, around 12% of them appearing once. This specimen was PBMCs from the stem cell graft donor, taken from the stem cell graft. Every receptor here comes from a human donor who donated a stem cell graft to a child with combined immunodeficiency.

This clonotype showed up many times. The V gene is TRBV7-6, the J gene TRBJ2-7; a weak D match, TRBD1 (5 bases). Trimming took 0 bases from V and 3 from J, leaving 9 bases between them. The CDR3 is made up of 14 amino acids. CDR1 and CDR2 from the germline V gene are SGHVS and FNYEAQ. The CDR3 nucleotides are TGTGCCAGCAGCTTAGCAGGGGAAGTCTACGAGCAGTACTTC. The encoded protein is CASSLAGEVYEQYF.

The chain employs TRBV7-8 and TRBJ2-1; 8 positions match TRBD1. Germline CDR1 is SGHVS and CDR2 is FQNEAQ. V trimming: 10 bases; J trimming: 3 bases; junction bases outside the gene matches: 11. The length of the CDR3 is 15 residues. CDR3 loop: CATGAAGGFYNEQFF. The CDR3 bases are TGTGCCACCGGGGCCGCAGGGGGCTTCTACAATGAGCAGTTCTTC.

V and J are TRBV7-2 and TRBJ2-3; D remains unclear. The CDR3 runs 15 residues. Trimming shortened V by 1 base and J by 2 bases, and 10 bases separated the two germline ends. Germline V gives CDR1 SGHTA, CDR2 FQGNSA. The CDR3 DNA reads as TGTGCCAGCAGCTTAGTCTTTGGCACCACAGATACGCAGTATTTT. Translation gives CASSLVFGTTDTQYF.

This rearrangement joins TRBV29-1 to TRBJ2-3; D call uncertain. The germline CDR1 and CDR2 sequences are SQVTM and ANQGSEA. V dropped 4 bases and J dropped 0 bases, with 8 bases sitting between them. This CDR3 region has 13 residues. Here the CDR3 DNA reads TGCAGCGTTGGTGGGGAAAGCACAGATACGCAGTATTTT. Its translation is CSVGGESTDTQYF.

This clonotype has at least ten counts. This chain links TRBV29-1 with TRBJ2-1; D is undetermined. The germline gives CDR1 SQVTM, CDR2 ANQGSEA. V was pared by 4 bases and J by 9 bases, with 4 bases between. CDR3 size: 9 residues. CDR3 loop: CSVGTEQFF. The CDR3, as DNA: TGCAGCGTTGGGACTGAGCAGTTCTTC.

Many counts were recorded for this clonotype. This chain links TRBV11-2 with TRBJ2-1; D perhaps matches TRBD1 (6 bases). This CDR3 spans 15 amino acids. V lost 2 bases and J 5 bases, leaving 13 bases between the germline ends. The V gene's germline CDR1 is SGHAT and CDR2 FQNNGV. This chain's CDR3 is CASSLFRTEHNEQFF. The CDR3 nucleotides read TGTGCCAGCAGCTTATTCAGGACAGAACACAATGAGCAGTTCTTC.

This clonotype showed up many times. This chain connects TRBV6-2 or TRBV6-3 to TRBJ2-3, with D possibly matching TRBD1 (6 bases). The germline V gene has CDR1 MNHEY and CDR2 SVGEGT. The V and J ends lost 6 bases and 2 bases respectively, with 12 bases between them. The CDR3 is made up of 14 amino acids. The CDR3 here is CASSRVGATDTQYF. The CDR3 nucleotides read TGTGCCAGCAGCCGCGTGGGGGCCACAGATACGCAGTATTTT.

Only a few counts were recorded for this clonotype. The chain employs TRBV4-3 and TRBJ1-3, with 8 positions matching TRBD1. Trimming cost V 3 bases and J 0 bases; bases outside gene matches: 4. The germline CDR1 and CDR2 sequences are LGHNA and YSLEER. The CDR3 sequence is 16 residues long. The CDR3 protein is CASSQRQGTSGNTIYF. Written as DNA, the CDR3 is TGCGCCAGCAGCCAGAGACAGGGGACCTCTGGAAACACCATATATTTT.

The rearrangement uses TRBV7-8 and TRBJ2-2; 8 nucleotides match TRBD2. CDR3 length: 16 amino acids. The germline V gene has CDR1 SGHVS and CDR2 FQNEAQ. V shed 2 bases, J shed 2 bases, and the junction held 4 bases outside the gene matches. In nucleotides, the CDR3 is TGTGCCAGCAGCTTATACCGGGGGGGAAACACCGGGGAGCTGTTTTTT. Translation gives CASSLYRGGNTGELFF.

This clonotype has just one count. This chain links TRBV3-1 with TRBJ2-7; D remains unclear. The germline V and J ends were trimmed by 0 bases and 5 bases, with 20 bases remaining between them. The CDR3 length is 17 residues. Germline loops: CDR1 LGHDT, CDR2 YNNKEL (reference sequence). CDR3: CASSQDRSNGPSNEQYF. CDR3 sequence (DNA): TGTGCCAGCAGCCAAGATAGGAGCAACGGCCCCTCAAACGAGCAGTACTTC.

This sequence joins TRBV6-5 and TRBJ2-7, with D uncertain. The CDR3 covers 14 residues. Germline V gene lookup returns CDR1 MNHEY and CDR2 SVGAGI. The V and J ends lost 4 bases and 6 bases respectively, with 16 bases between them. The CDR3 is CASSSISAASEQYF. CDR3 DNA: TGTGCCAGCAGTTCAATCAGCGCGGCTTCCGAGCAGTACTTC.

The chain carries TRBV3-1 and TRBJ2-7, with D maybe TRBD2 (5 bases). Trimming pared 4 bases from V and 0 bases from J, leaving 13 bases between. The CDR3 totals 15 residues. Germline V gives CDR1 LGHDT, CDR2 YNNKEL (reference sequence). DNA for the CDR3: TGTGCCAGCAGCCCCGAGCGGAGCCACTCCTACGAGCAGTACTTC. It is translated as CASSPERSHSYEQYF.

As for this clonotype: A much larger clone lies one base from this, so it may be a read error. The CDR3 does not end in the conserved phenylalanine or tryptophan, so this is likely a read error. This rearrangement joins TRBV9 to TRBJ1-1; D ambiguous. V lost 0 bases to trimming and J lost 5 bases, with 11 bases between them. The CDR3 totals 14 residues. Germline values: CDR1 SGDLS, CDR2 YYNGEE. DNA for the CDR3: TGTGCCAGCAGCGTAGGAGGTTTGGGAACTGAAGCTTTCTGT. Translation: CASSVGGLGTEAFC.

V usage is TRBV6-1 and J usage is TRBJ1-1; maybe TRBD1 (5 bases). This CDR3 is built from 14 residues. Germline V lookup: CDR1 MNHNS, CDR2 SASEGT. Trimming pared 5 bases from V and 7 bases from J, leaving 17 bases between. The CDR3 sequence: CASSLWGTPLEAFF. CDR3 DNA sequence: TGTGCCAGCAGTCTATGGGGGACCCCACTTGAAGCTTTCTTT.

This clonotype was seen a handful of times. V is TRBV5-1 and J is TRBJ2-2, with D hard to call. V shed 1 base and J shed 5 bases, with 12 bases lying between them. CDR3 length: 15 residues. Germline V lookup: CDR1 SGHRS, CDR2 YFSETQ. CDR3 protein: CASSLSPSPTGELFF. The DNA of the CDR3 is TGCGCCAGCAGCTTGAGTCCGTCCCCAACCGGGGAGCTGTTTTTT.

This clonotype was observed at least ten times. The chain uses TRBV5-6 and TRBJ2-1; possibly TRBD1 for D (5 bases). CDR1 is SGHDT and CDR2 is YYEEEE in the germline V gene. The germline V and J ends were trimmed by 2 bases and 4 bases, with 7 bases remaining between them. The CDR3 has 13 amino acids. The CDR3 loop is CASSFDRYNEQFF. In DNA form, the CDR3 reads TGTGCCAGCAGCTTCGACAGATACAATGAGCAGTTCTTC. The variable domain in full, with the rest retrieved from reference TRBV5-6 and TRBJ2-1, is DAGVTQSPTHLIKTRGQQVTLRCSPKSGHDTVSWYQQALGQGPQFIFQYYEEEERQRGNFPDRFSGHQFPNYSSELNVNALLLGDSALYLCASSFDRYNEQFFGPGTRLTVL.

This clonotype has at least ten counts. CDR3 bases: TGTGCCAGCAGCCCGCCGGGACAACGCGGGACCCAGTACTTC. The encoded protein is CASSPPGQRGTQYF. The chain uses TRBV11-2 and TRBJ2-5, with D possibly TRBD1 on 6 matching bases. The germline V gene encodes CDR1 SGHAT and CDR2 FQNNGV. The CDR3 runs to 14 residues. V dropped 5 bases and J dropped 7 bases, with 17 bases sitting between them.

This clonotype was observed many times. This chain uses TRBV6-1 with TRBJ2-3; TRBD2 matches at 8 bases. Unmatched junction bases numbered 17, after V lost 5 bases and J lost 1 base. This CDR3 has 19 amino acids. Germline CDR1 is MNHNS and CDR2 is SASEGT. CDR3 protein: CASSHRFGGGKGGTDTQYF. CDR3 DNA: TGTGCCAGCAGTCACCGCTTCGGGGGGGGCAAGGGGGGCACAGATACGCAGTATTTT.

This clonotype has more than one count but fewer than ten. The CDR3 loop reads CASSPGTDWNSPLHF. CDR3 nucleotides: TGCGCCAGCAGCCCCGGGACGGATTGGAATTCACCCCTCCACTTT. The rearrangement links TRBV5-1 to TRBJ1-6; maybe TRBD1 (5 bases). Germline V lookup: CDR1 SGHRS, CDR2 YFSETQ. V lost 4 bases and J lost 7, with 15 bases in between. There are 15 residues in the CDR3. The full variable domain, with the rest looked up from reference TRBV5-1 and TRBJ1-6, is KAGVTQTPRYLIKTRGQQVTLSCSPISGHRSVSWYQQTPGQGLQFLFEYFSETQRNKGNFPGRFSGRQFSNSRSEMNVSTLELGDSALYLCASSPGTDWNSPLHFGNGTRLTVT.

There are many counts of this clonotype. The gene calls are TRBV25-1 and TRBJ2-5, with unresolved D. Germline CDR1 reads MGHDK; CDR2 reads SYGVNS. There are 12 residues in the CDR3. Between the trimmed V and J ends, which lost 0 bases and 5 bases, there was a span of 4 bases. The DNA for the CDR3 is TGTGCCAGCAGTGAATATCTGGAGACCCAGTACTTC. Its protein product is CASSEYLETQYF.

The chain uses TRBV7-3 and TRBJ1-2; no firm D call. Germline CDR1 and CDR2: SGHTA and FQGTGA. The CDR3 totals 15 residues. V shed 2 bases and J shed 5 bases, with 15 bases lying between them. The CDR3 reads CASSLGVRVDYGYTF. CDR3 nucleotide sequence: TGTGCCAGCAGCTTAGGTGTTAGGGTCGATTATGGCTACACCTTC.

This clonotype has a handful of counts. V usage is TRBV27 and J usage is TRBJ1-2, with D possibly being TRBD1 (5 bases). V was trimmed by 5 bases and J by 9 bases, leaving 16 bases between them. The CDR3 has 13 residues. Germline CDR1 and CDR2: MNHEY and SMNVEV (reference sequence). The DNA for the CDR3 is TGTGCCAGCAGTCAGGGACCAGCTTTGAGCTACACCTTC. It specifies CASSQGPALSYTF.

Remarks on this clonotype: Being one base from a much bigger clone, this may be a read error. V and J are TRBV7-2 and TRBJ2-2, with D possibly matching TRBD1 (6 bases). The CDR3 runs 15 residues. CDR1 SGHTA and CDR2 FQGNSA come from the germline V gene. V was shortened by 9 bases and J by 1 base, with 15 bases between the two germline ends. CDR3 sequence (DNA): TGTGCCAGGAGCCCCGTGGGACAGAACACCGGGGAGCTGTTTTTT. Its translation is CARSPVGQNTGELFF. The entire variable domain, with the rest obtained from reference TRBV7-2 and TRBJ2-2, is as follows: GAGVSQSPSNKVTEKGKDVELRCDPISGHTALYWYRQSLGQGLEFLIYFQGNSAPDKSGLPSDRFSAERTGGSVSTLTIQRTQQEDSAVYLCARSPVGQNTGELFFGEGSRLTVL.

This clonotype was recorded a few times. The chain combines TRBV28 with TRBJ2-3, with 12 bases matching TRBD2. CDR3 length: 15 residues. CDR1 and CDR2 (germline): MDHEN, SYDVKM. The V and J ends lost 4 bases and 5 bases, in that order; junction bases with no gene match: 4. The CDR3 coding sequence is TGTGCCAGCAGTTCTAGCGGGGGGGCCATAGATACGCAGTATTTT. Translation gives CASSSSGGAIDTQYF.

V is TRBV3-1 and J is TRBJ2-7; unclear D gene. The CDR3 has 12 residues. Trimming took 3 bases from V and 5 from J, leaving 8 bases between them. The V gene's germline CDR1 is LGHDT and CDR2 YNNKEL (reference sequence). The CDR3 nucleotides read TGTGCCAGCAGCCATTTTAGGGACGAGCAGTACTTC. Its protein is CASSHFRDEQYF.

This rearrangement joins TRBV7-3 to TRBJ2-5, with D possibly being TRBD1 (6 bases). V lost 5 bases and J 2 bases, leaving 12 bases between the germline ends. Germline-derived CDR1 and CDR2 are SGHTA and FQGTGA. The CDR3 contains 14 residues. As DNA, the CDR3 is TGTGCCAGCAGCCCCTCCAGGGGTCAAGAGACCCAGTACTTC. Encoded protein: CASSPSRGQETQYF.

The gene calls are TRBV21-1 and TRBJ1-5; TRBD1 is the table's D call and was not checked against the DNA. TRBV21-1 is shown as a pseudogene. This CDR3 comprises 18 residues. CDR3 sequence reads: CASSKWDRGWGSNQPQHF. Here the CDR3 DNA reads TGTGCCAGCAGCAAGTGGGACAGGGGCTGGGGTAGCAATCAGCCCCAGCATTTT.

This clonotype has a handful of counts. This rearrangement joins TRBV27 to TRBJ1-4; D is undetermined. Germline CDR1 reads MNHEY; CDR2 reads SMNVEV (reference sequence). V lost 8 bases, J lost 5 bases, and 12 bases lay in between. The CDR3 loop spans 13 amino acids. The CDR3 DNA reads TGTGCCAGCGGCGAATCAGTAAATGAAAAACTGTTTTTT. It translates to CASGESVNEKLFF.

This clonotype was detected a few times. The junction differs from germline at one of its ends, possibly a read error. The chain combines TRBV5-1 with TRBJ2-5, with D perhaps assigned TRBD1 or TRBD2 (5 bases each). This CDR3 is built from 13 residues. In germline, CDR1 is SGHRS, CDR2 YFSETQ. For the CDR3, the DNA is TGCGCCAGCGGCCGAACCGAGACGGGACGGCTAATTTTC. Translation: CASGRTETGRLIF.

The V and J genes are TRBV20-1 and TRBJ2-7, with 9 bases matching TRBD1. This CDR3 spans 15 amino acids. With V trimmed by 3 bases and J by 3 bases, 9 bases remained unmatched. Germline assignment: CDR1 DFQATT and CDR2 SNEGSKA (reference sequence). Here the CDR3 reads CSASGGTGMSYEQYF. CDR3 DNA: TGCAGTGCTAGCGGCGGGACAGGGATGAGCTACGAGCAGTACTTC.

This clonotype came up many times. The chain uses TRBV12-3 or TRBV12-4 and TRBJ2-3, with a weak D call TRBD2 (5 bases). V shed 9 bases and J shed 5 bases, with 15 bases lying between them. The CDR3 totals 13 residues. CDR3 protein: CASTIFAGDTQYF. In nucleotides, the CDR3 is TGTGCCAGTACCATATTCGCGGGAGATACGCAGTATTTT.

The chain carries TRBV4-3 and TRBJ1-2, with D possibly TRBD1 on 5 matching bases. The V end lost 0 bases, the J end lost 7 bases, and 12 bases lay between the germline ends. This CDR3 has 14 amino acids. Germline CDR1 and CDR2: LGHNA and YSLEER. CDR3 sequence reads: CASSQEPGTGGYTF. CDR3 DNA sequence: TGCGCCAGCAGCCAAGAACCGGGGACGGGTGGCTACACCTTC.